A single sample is the source of the 30 T cell receptor beta chains below, sequenced in a study of cytomegalovirus exposure and HLA in healthy donors. PCR amplification relied on 60 Vbeta primers (plus 13 Jbeta primers). Profiled with immunoSEQ multiplex PCR; TCRdb holds only in-frame clones, not every one. Here the sample table reports about 120,000 clones. Sequenced input: PBMCs. The source is a man younger than 35 in good health and CMV-seronegative.

The chain carries TRBV6-6 and TRBJ2-7; unclear D gene. Germline assignment: CDR1 MNHNY and CDR2 SVGAGI (reference sequence). This CDR3 spans 13 amino acids. V was shortened by 0 bases and J by 4 bases, with 7 bases between the two germline ends. CDR3 loop: CASSYSLRYEQYF. In nucleotides, the CDR3 is TGTGCCAGCAGTTACTCGTTGAGGTACGAGCAGTACTTC.

Written as DNA, the CDR3 is TGTGCCAGCAGTTACTCGGACACGGCTGGGGATGAGCAGTTCTTC. Translation gives CASSYSDTAGDEQFF. The V and J genes are TRBV6-5 and TRBJ2-1, with D tentatively TRBD1 (5 bases). From germline, CDR1 is MNHEY and CDR2 SVGAGI. The CDR3 totals 15 residues. With 0 bases removed from V and 8 bases from J, the gap between germline ends came to 14 bases.

The J gene is TRBJ1-5, the V gene TRBV7-2; TRBD1 is a possible D gene (6 bases). Germline lookup yields CDR1 SGHTA and CDR2 FQGNSA. The CDR3 extends over 14 amino acids. Trimming took off 7 bases at V and 0 bases at J, with 10 bases between the two ends. The CDR3 coding sequence is TGTGCCAGCAATCAGGGGTATAGCAATCAGCCCCAGCATTTT. As protein: CASNQGYSNQPQHF.

J is TRBJ2-3 and V is TRBV5-6; 9 nucleotides line up with TRBD1. Losses at the gene ends were 4 bases for V and 6 bases for J; bases not matched to a gene: 3. CDR1 is SGHDT, CDR2 YYEEEE, per germline. The CDR3 contains 13 residues. The CDR3 DNA follows: TGTGCCAGCAGCCTAGGGACAGGGGATACGCAGTATTTT. The encoded protein is CASSLGTGDTQYF. Looking up the rest from reference TRBV5-6 and TRBJ2-3 gives the full variable domain: DAGVTQSPTHLIKTRGQQVTLRCSPKSGHDTVSWYQQALGQGPQFIFQYYEEEERQRGNFPDRFSGHQFPNYSSELNVNALLLGDSALYLCASSLGTGDTQYFGPGTRLTVL.

This sequence joins TRBV28 and TRBJ2-7; TRBD2 aligns across 8 bases. The CDR3 consists of 15 residues. Germline CDR1 is MDHEN and CDR2 is SYDVKM. V lost 2 bases to trimming and J lost 1 base; unmatched junction nucleotides: 4. The CDR3 DNA follows: TGTGCCAGCAGTTTACGTGGCGGGGGGTCCTACGAGCAGTACTTC. As protein: CASSLRGGGSYEQYF.

V and J are TRBV7-9 and TRBJ2-7; TRBD1 is a possible D gene (5 bases). Trimming removed 5 bases at V and 4 bases at J, with 18 bases between. This CDR3 has 15 amino acids. Germline loops: CDR1 SEHNR, CDR2 FQNEAQ (reference sequence). CDR3 loop: CASSPPLGAVYEQYF. CDR3 in DNA: TGTGCCAGCAGCCCCCCACTTGGGGCAGTATACGAGCAGTACTTC.

The V call is TRBV5-6, the J call TRBJ2-7; 10 nucleotides match TRBD1. Germline CDR1 reads SGHDT; CDR2 reads YYEEEE. Losses at the gene ends were 1 base for V and 6 bases for J; bases not matched to a gene: 13. The CDR3 length is 17 residues. In DNA, the CDR3 is TGTGCCAGCAGCTTGTTGGGGGGTCGGGACAGGGGAGGCGAGCAGTACTTC. Its protein is CASSLLGGRDRGGEQYF.

The genes are TRBV4-1 and TRBJ1-2; 7 nucleotides align to TRBD1. Germline V gives CDR1 MGHRA, CDR2 YSYEKL. The CDR3 is 16 amino acids. With V trimmed by 0 bases and J by 7 bases, 11 bases remained unmatched. DNA of the CDR3: TGCGCCAGCAGCCAAGAAAAGGGGGCGAGGTTGGGTGGCTACACCTTC. It is translated as CASSQEKGARLGGYTF.

The V call is TRBV19, the J call TRBJ2-7, with TRBD1 matching 12 bases. The CDR3 covers 15 residues. Germline V gene data show CDR1 as LNHDA and CDR2 as SQIVND (reference sequence). With V trimmed by 3 bases and J by 7 bases, 7 bases remained unmatched. CDR3 region: CASSMTGQGAREQYF. The CDR3, as DNA: TGTGCCAGTAGTATGACGGGACAGGGGGCGCGGGAGCAGTACTTC.

About this clone itself: The sample carries other DNA sequences with the same CDR3. The CDR3 nucleotides are TGTGCCAGTAGTATAGGGGGAGCTGAAGCTTTCTTT. Its protein product is CASSIGGAEAFF. The V gene is TRBV19, the J gene TRBJ1-1; no clear D. This CDR3 is built from 12 residues. Deletions cut 1 base from V and 6 bases from J, with 6 bases between. Germline CDR1 and CDR2: LNHDA and SQIVND (reference sequence).

In the case of this clone: Other DNA sequences in the same sample also yield this CDR3. CDR3 residues: CASSLAGGDTQYF. CDR3 nucleotide sequence: TGTGCCAGCAGCTTAGCGGGGGGGGACACGCAGTATTTT. This chain links TRBV7-9 with TRBJ2-3; 7 bases are a match to TRBD2. V dropped 0 bases and J dropped 9; count of bases not matched to a gene: 3. Germline V gene sequence: CDR1 SEHNR, CDR2 FQNEAQ (reference sequence). This CDR3 is built from 13 residues.

The V call is TRBV2, the J call TRBJ2-1; 9 nucleotides align to TRBD2. This CDR3 has 15 residues. CDR1 and CDR2 from the germline V gene are SNHLY and FYNNEI. With 2 bases clipped from V and 8 bases from J, the junction kept 7 bases outside the gene matches. The CDR3 DNA sequence: TGTGCCAGCAGTGAATTGGCGGGAGGGCCCGATGAGCAGTTCTTC. It yields the protein CASSELAGGPDEQFF.

The CDR3 region has the DNA TGTGCCAGCAGCTTGGTGGACAGGCCCTCCTACGAGCAGTACTTC. As protein: CASSLVDRPSYEQYF. The chain employs TRBV11-2 and TRBJ2-7; TRBD1 aligns across 7 bases. V lost 3 bases and J lost 0; bases outside the gene matches: 5. Germline assignment: CDR1 SGHAT and CDR2 FQNNGV. CDR3 length equals 15 residues.

This chain uses TRBV6-1 with TRBJ1-1; D not certain. This CDR3 contains 14 residues. V gave up 6 bases and J gave up 5 bases, with 16 bases separating them. Looked up from germline, CDR1 is MNHNS and CDR2 is SASEGT. The CDR3 DNA reads as TGTGCCAGCAGACGTCAAGGAGCGGGAACTGAAGCTTTCTTT. Its protein is CASRRQGAGTEAFF.

The J gene is TRBJ2-5, the V gene TRBV28; 7 bases agree with TRBD2. The CDR3 covers 15 residues. CDR1 is MDHEN, CDR2 SYDVKM, per germline. V lost 5 bases, J lost 5 bases, and 11 bases stayed unmatched. The CDR3 here is CASSQGDRGEETQYF. The CDR3 region has the DNA TGTGCCAGCAGTCAAGGGGACCGGGGGGAGGAGACCCAGTACTTC.

The chain couples TRBV10-3 to TRBJ1-1; 7 nucleotides match TRBD1. CDR1 and CDR2 from the germline V gene are ENHRY and SYGVKD. The length of the CDR3 is 16 residues. After removal of 3 bases from V and 0 bases from J, the junction contained 7 bases not matched to a gene. Written as DNA, the CDR3 is TGTGCCATCAGTGAACAGGGGTTAGACATGAACACTGAAGCTTTCTTT. Amino acid sequence: CAISEQGLDMNTEAFF.

The chain joins TRBV6-5 to TRBJ1-1; a possible D gene is TRBD1 (5 bases). The CDR3 length is 15 residues. Trimming cost V 6 bases and J 5 bases, with 19 bases left between them. Germline V gene lookup returns CDR1 MNHEY and CDR2 SVGAGI. The CDR3 loop is CASRPPWGDYTEAFF. The DNA for the CDR3 is TGTGCCAGCAGGCCCCCGTGGGGCGATTATACTGAAGCTTTCTTT.

The V and J genes are TRBV2 and TRBJ1-2; 9 bases agree with TRBD1. V was pared by 3 bases and J by 5 bases, with 7 bases of the junction left unmatched. Germline CDR1 reads SNHLY; CDR2 reads FYNNEI. The CDR3 length is 15 residues. CDR3 amino acids: CASSEGVGQGYGYTF. The CDR3 coding sequence is TGTGCCAGCAGTGAGGGGGTGGGACAGGGTTATGGCTACACCTTC.

The V gene is TRBV10-1, the J gene TRBJ2-3; D uncertain. Looked up from germline, CDR1 is WNHNN and CDR2 is SYGVQD (reference sequence). The CDR3 is 14 residues long. The V gene lost 5 bases and the J gene lost 3 bases, with 12 bases spanning the gap. The CDR3: CASSRESQTDTQYF. Written as DNA, the CDR3 is TGCGCCAGCAGTCGAGAAAGCCAAACAGATACGCAGTATTTT.

The chain carries TRBV9 and TRBJ1-4; TRBD1 might be the D (6 bases). V was pared by 1 base and J by 7 bases, with 14 bases between. The CDR3 consists of 15 residues. CDR1 and CDR2 (germline): SGDLS, YYNGEE. The DNA of the CDR3 is TGTGCCAGCAGCGTATCAGGGGTAGTCGGTGAAAAACTGTTTTTT. Its protein product is CASSVSGVVGEKLFF.

The V call is TRBV7-8, the J call TRBJ2-1, with a possible D match to TRBD2 (6 bases). V lost 3 bases and J 5 bases, leaving 11 bases between the germline ends. This CDR3 is built from 14 residues. Germline V CDR1 and CDR2: SGHVS, FQNEAQ. The CDR3: CASSFGTLNNEQFF. CDR3 coding DNA: TGTGCCAGCAGCTTTGGGACTTTAAACAATGAGCAGTTCTTC.

The rearrangement joins TRBV28 to TRBJ2-1; no definite D call. This CDR3 has 14 amino acids. CDR1 and CDR2 (germline): MDHEN, SYDVKM. V gave up 5 bases and J gave up 0 bases, with 8 bases separating them. CDR3 in amino acids: CASSPMISYNEQFF. As DNA, the CDR3 is TGTGCCAGCAGTCCTATGATCTCCTACAATGAGCAGTTCTTC.

J is TRBJ2-1 and V is TRBV5-6; 9 bases match TRBD1. V trimming: 2 bases; J trimming: 6 bases; junction bases outside the gene matches: 15. The length of the CDR3 is 18 residues. Germline CDR1 and CDR2: SGHDT and YYEEEE. The CDR3 DNA follows: TGTGCCAGCAGCTTAGATAAAGATCGGGACAGGGTATCCAATGAGCAGTTCTTC. Protein sequence: CASSLDKDRDRVSNEQFF.

CDR3 sequence reads: CAWSVASGGEKLFF. CDR3 nucleotide sequence: TGTGCCTGGAGTGTAGCCTCCGGCGGTGAAAAACTGTTTTTT. The chain combines TRBV30 with TRBJ1-4; D not resolved. In germline, CDR1 is GTSNPN, CDR2 SVGIG (reference sequence). The V and J ends lost 0 bases and 7 bases respectively, with 12 bases between them. The CDR3 is made up of 14 amino acids.

The chain employs TRBV7-6 and TRBJ2-1; TRBD1 might be the D (6 bases). In germline, CDR1 is SGHVS, CDR2 FNYEAQ. The CDR3 contains 16 residues. Trimming removed 5 bases at V and 3 bases at J, with 17 bases between. CDR3 nucleotides: TGTGCCAGCAGCCCCACCTATGGGGACAACTACAATGAGCAGTTCTTC. It yields the protein CASSPTYGDNYNEQFF.

CDR3 bases: TGCGCCAGCAACCGGGGGGGCCGGGTGAATGAGCAGTTCTTC. The encoded protein is CASNRGGRVNEQFF. The V call is TRBV5-1, the J call TRBJ2-1; 8 bases match TRBD2. The CDR3 extends over 14 amino acids. Germline V CDR1 and CDR2: SGHRS, YFSETQ. J was trimmed by 7 bases and V by 6 bases; bases with no gene match: 9.

This chain uses TRBV15 with TRBJ2-4; 8 bases line up with TRBD2. The CDR3 loop spans 20 amino acids. V lost 0 bases and J lost 1; bases outside the gene matches: 14. In germline, CDR1 is LNHNV, CDR2 YYDKDF (reference sequence). The CDR3 region has the DNA TGTGCCACCAGCAGAGATGTTAGCGGGATAATGGGGGGGGCCAAAAACATTCAGTACTTC. It yields the protein CATSRDVSGIMGGAKNIQYF.

The chain uses TRBV28 and TRBJ2-7; D gene unclear. Between the trimmed V and J ends, which lost 3 bases and 2 bases, there was a span of 11 bases. The CDR3 contains 14 residues. CDR1 and CDR2 from the germline V gene are MDHEN and SYDVKM. CDR3 amino acids: CASSFPRSPYEQYF. CDR3 DNA: TGTGCCAGCAGTTTTCCCAGATCCCCCTACGAGCAGTACTTC. Full variable domain (rest looked up from reference TRBV28 and TRBJ2-7): DVKVTQSSRYLVKRTGEKVFLECVQDMDHENMFWYRQDPGLGLRLIYFSYDVKMKEKGDIPEGYSVSREKKERFSLILESASTNQTSMYLCASSFPRSPYEQYFGPGTRLTVT.

The chain carries TRBV6-5 and TRBJ2-7; TRBD1 is a possible D gene (6 bases). V was trimmed by 6 bases and J by 6 bases, leaving 15 bases between them. The V gene's germline CDR1 is MNHEY and CDR2 SVGAGI. The length of the CDR3 is 13 residues. The CDR3 DNA is TGTGCCAGCAGCAGGGGTCGTCCCGGCGAGCAGTACTTC. Translating it yields CASSRGRPGEQYF.

As regards this clone: The sample has other DNA sequences that encode this CDR3 too. The chain carries TRBV30 and TRBJ1-5; maybe TRBD1 (5 bases). Germline V lookup: CDR1 GTSNPN, CDR2 SVGIG (reference sequence). V shed 0 bases and J shed 7 bases, with 10 bases lying between them. CDR3 length: 13 residues. The CDR3: CAWSVGGDQPQHF. For the CDR3, the DNA is TGTGCCTGGAGTGTCGGAGGGGACCAGCCCCAGCATTTT.